One T cell receptor beta chain is described in this entry. Antigen: not known. Random-hexamer reverse transcription was applied to about 0.5 to 1 ug RNA. Amplification of the TCR beta CDR3 was carried out by immunoSEQ multiplex PCR, which spanned a total of 54 Vbeta and 13 Jbeta segments. Each CDR3 protein gets one entry after TCRdb re-called the immunoSEQ multiplex PCR reads with MiXCR. Here the sample spans 200,000 to 300,000 distinct CDR3 sequences, almost 97% being singletons. Negative magnetic isolation gave CD8+ and CD4+ cells; FACS enriched CD8+ TEMRA. The entry originates in a study of CD8 T cells in Susac syndrome. Study background: Intravenous immunoglobulin alone or corticosteroids were being given to patients with Susac syndrome at blood draw, unless they were therapy-naive.

Germline V gene sequence: CDR1 SQVTM, CDR2 ANQGSEA. The CDR3 has 16 amino acids. V was trimmed by 0 bases and J by 0 bases, leaving 12 bases between them. The study's findings and limits: Expansion of clones was not seen in the CD4+ T cell repertoires of Susac syndrome.

Sequenced sample: CD4+ T cells from PBMCs. The sequence was collected from a human donor with Susac syndrome. This chain connects TRBV29-1 to TRBJ2-1, with a possible D match to TRBD2 (6 bases). For the CDR3, the DNA is TGCAGCGTTGAAGATGTGGGCGGGACCTCCTACAATGAGCAGTTCTTC. This encodes CSVEDVGGTSYNEQFF.